Listed here are 25 T cell receptor beta chains from one sample, sequenced in a study of blood T cell repertoires in COVID-19. Profiled with immunoSEQ multiplex PCR; TCRdb holds only in-frame clones, not every one. The table shows under 55,000 clones, with around 90% occurring only once. Source material: peripheral blood. The receptors stem from a human donor in a cohort sampled during active COVID-19.

This clone appeared once. The chain is built from TRBV6-4 and TRBJ2-1; 11 bases agree with TRBD2. Germline V gene lookup returns CDR1 MRHNA and CDR2 SNTAGT. Trimming removed 4 bases from V and 9 bases from J; junction bases left unmatched: 5. There are 14 residues in the CDR3. This CDR3 is CASSAEGTSGEQFF. In nucleotides, the CDR3 is TGTGCCAGCAGTGCCGAGGGGACTAGCGGTGAGCAGTTCTTC.

The chain joins TRBV6-5 to TRBJ1-5; D remains unclear. Trimming removed 2 bases at V and 2 bases at J, with 4 bases between. Germline lookup yields CDR1 MNHEY and CDR2 SVGAGI. There are 13 residues in the CDR3. CDR3 nucleotides: TGTGCCAGCAGTTACGGGCGCAATCAGCCCCAGCATTTT. Its protein product is CASSYGRNQPQHF.

The chain employs TRBV6-4 and TRBJ2-7, with 8 bases aligning to TRBD1. CDR3 length: 15 amino acids. Losses at the gene ends were 5 bases for V and 0 bases for J; bases not matched to a gene: 6. Looked up from germline, CDR1 is MRHNA and CDR2 is SNTAGT. CDR3 amino acids: CASSSQTGDSYEQYF. For the CDR3, the DNA is TGTGCCAGCAGTTCTCAGACAGGGGACTCCTACGAGCAGTACTTC.

The J gene is TRBJ2-3, the V gene TRBV7-2, with TRBD2 matching over 10 bases. Germline V gene lookup returns CDR1 SGHTA and CDR2 FQGNSA. Trimming cost V 1 base and J 2 bases; bases outside gene matches: 6. The CDR3 runs 17 residues. The CDR3 spells CASSLGPGLAATDTQYF. The CDR3 nucleotides are TGTGCCAGCAGCTTAGGCCCTGGACTAGCGGCCACAGATACGCAGTATTTT.

Worth noting for this clone: The junction shows a germline mismatch at one end, possibly a read error. J is TRBJ1-6 and V is TRBV9; D gene uncertain. Germline CDR1 reads SGDLS; CDR2 reads YYNGEE. This CDR3 spans 17 amino acids. CDR3 loop: CASSVEGGGSSNSPLHF. The CDR3 DNA follows: TGTGCCAGCAGCGTCGAGGGAGGCGGATCCTCTAATTCACCCCTCCACTTT.

The chain carries TRBV11-2 and TRBJ2-3; 8 nucleotides align to TRBD2. Losses at the gene ends were 5 bases for V and 2 bases for J; bases not matched to a gene: 9. Germline lookup yields CDR1 SGHAT and CDR2 FQNNGV. The CDR3 is 16 residues long. The CDR3 region has the DNA TGTGCCAGCAGCCGCATGCTAGCGGGCCACACAGATACGCAGTATTTT. Encoded protein: CASSRMLAGHTDTQYF.

This clone has more than one count but fewer than ten. CDR3 nucleotides: TGTGCCAGCACTATAAATTGGCGGTCCTCTGAAGCTTTCTTT. Protein: CASTINWRSSEAFF. This sequence joins TRBV6-6 and TRBJ1-1, with D unresolved. In germline, CDR1 is MNHNY, CDR2 SVGAGI (reference sequence). This CDR3 contains 14 residues. Trimming shortened V by 7 bases and J by 6 bases, and 18 bases separated the two germline ends.

V gene TRBV7-9 combines with J gene TRBJ2-6; maybe TRBD2 (5 bases). V shed 2 bases and J shed 0 bases, with 17 bases lying between them. The CDR3 covers 19 residues. From germline, CDR1 is SEHNR and CDR2 FQNEAQ (reference sequence). The CDR3 DNA sequence: TGTGCCAGCAGCTTAAGGCGGACTGTGGCCCCCTCTGGGGCCAACGTCCTGACTTTC. It is translated as CASSLRRTVAPSGANVLTF.

CDR3 protein: CASSLGPPSSYEQYF. DNA of the CDR3: TGTGCCAGCAGCTTAGGCCCCCCTAGCTCCTACGAGCAGTACTTC. The V gene is TRBV7-2, the J gene TRBJ2-7; D gene ambiguous. The CDR3 is 15 residues long. Trimming took 1 base from V and 0 from J, leaving 10 bases between them. Germline loops: CDR1 SGHTA, CDR2 FQGNSA.

For the CDR3, the DNA is TGTGCCAGCAGCCCCCTAAGGGGTGACGGGGCCAACGTCCTGACTTTC. Amino acids: CASSPLRGDGANVLTF. The rearrangement joins TRBV7-9 to TRBJ2-6; D perhaps matches TRBD1 (5 bases). Deletions cut 5 bases from V and 4 bases from J, with 15 bases between. The CDR3 has 16 residues. The V gene's germline CDR1 is SEHNR and CDR2 FQNEAQ (reference sequence).

This rearrangement joins TRBV25-1 to TRBJ2-4; 8 bases match TRBD2. J gave up 8 bases and V 6 bases, and 12 bases lay outside the gene matches. Germline lookup yields CDR1 MGHDK and CDR2 SYGVNS. The CDR3 totals 15 residues. Written as DNA, the CDR3 is TGTGCCAGCAGCTCAGCGGGAGAGCTTGGGGACATTCAGTACTTC. This translates into CASSSAGELGDIQYF.

In this sample, this clone turned up once. The J gene is TRBJ2-7, the V gene TRBV5-6; TRBD1 agrees at 8 bases. With V trimmed by 5 bases and J by 2 bases, 9 bases remained unmatched. CDR3 length: 15 residues. CDR1 and CDR2 from the germline V gene are SGHDT and YYEEEE. The CDR3 region is CASRRTGTGTYEQYF. CDR3 in DNA: TGTGCCAGCAGACGAACCGGGACAGGAACCTACGAGCAGTACTTC.

The genes are TRBV11-2 and TRBJ1-2, with 7 nucleotides matching TRBD1. The CDR3 contains 16 residues. J lost 4 bases, V lost 5 bases, and 13 bases had no gene match. In germline, CDR1 is SGHAT, CDR2 FQNNGV. CDR3 nucleotides: TGTGCCAGCAGCCTAAGTGGGGGCGGACAGGTCTATGGCTACACCTTC. It is translated as CASSLSGGGQVYGYTF.

This chain uses TRBV9 with TRBJ1-5, with D possibly being TRBD1 (6 bases). Per the germline V gene, CDR1 is SGDLS and CDR2 is YYNGEE. V was cut by 4 bases and J by 0 bases, with 14 bases left in between. The CDR3 has 16 amino acids. CDR3 DNA sequence: TGTGCCAGCAGCCCCGGGACATCTTATAGCAATCAGCCCCAGCATTTT. It translates to CASSPGTSYSNQPQHF.

On this clone itself: Relative to the germline gene, one junction end is altered; a read error may explain this. J is TRBJ2-5 and V is TRBV7-7, with 7 nucleotides matching TRBD2. Germline V CDR1 and CDR2: SSHAT, FNYEAQ (reference sequence). The CDR3 contains 13 residues. The CDR3 region has the DNA TGTGCTAGCAGCTTAGTCGGGGAGGGAGTCCAGTACTTC. Translated, it gives CASSLVGEGVQYF.

The rearrangement joins TRBV5-1 to TRBJ2-1; tentative D call: TRBD2 (5 bases). V was shortened by 4 bases and J by 9 bases, with 17 bases between the two germline ends. Per the germline V gene, CDR1 is SGHRS and CDR2 is YFSETQ. There are 14 residues in the CDR3. CDR3 region: CASSLTTRKSEQFF. CDR3 nucleotides: TGCGCCAGCAGCCTCACCACTAGAAAGAGTGAGCAGTTCTTC. Using reference TRBV5-1 and TRBJ2-1 for the parts outside the CDR3, the full variable domain is KAGVTQTPRYLIKTRGQQVTLSCSPISGHRSVSWYQQTPGQGLQFLFEYFSETQRNKGNFPGRFSGRQFSNSRSEMNVSTLELGDSALYLCASSLTTRKSEQFFGPGTRLTVL.

The chain joins TRBV30 to TRBJ1-6, with D unclear. This CDR3 is built from 11 residues. CDR1 is GTSNPN and CDR2 is SVGIG in the germline V gene (reference sequence). V gave up 2 bases and J gave up 10 bases, with 6 bases separating them. CDR3 protein: CAWSTGSPLHF. The CDR3 DNA follows: TGTGCCTGGAGTACGGGATCACCCCTCCACTTT.

The chain has TRBV18 and TRBJ2-5, with D possibly being TRBD1 (5 bases). The ends were cut back, 5 bases at V and 4 bases at J, with 14 bases in the middle. Germline V gives CDR1 KGHSH, CDR2 LQKENI. The CDR3 totals 14 residues. DNA of the CDR3: TGTGCCAGCTCAAACCCAGACAGAAGAGAGACCCAGTACTTC. It specifies CASSNPDRRETQYF.

This clone has only a few counts. The rearrangement uses TRBV18 and TRBJ1-1; no definite D call. CDR1 is KGHSH and CDR2 is LQKENI in the germline V gene. There are 20 residues in the CDR3. V was cut by 3 bases and J by 0 bases, with 26 bases left in between. DNA of the CDR3: TGTGCCAGCTCACCTGGAATCTTTGGGCAGTCAAGGAGGTTGAACACTGAAGCTTTCTTT. Translated, it gives CASSPGIFGQSRRLNTEAFF.

The chain recombines TRBV4-3 with TRBJ2-7, with D perhaps TRBD2 (6 bases). Germline V gene data show CDR1 as LGHNA and CDR2 as YSLEER. CDR3 length equals 14 residues. Trimming removed 1 base from V and 3 bases from J, with 10 bases in between. CDR3 sequence reads: CASSQGPGVYEQYF. The CDR3 DNA sequence: TGCGCCAGCAGCCAAGGCCCGGGGGTCTACGAGCAGTACTTC.

This chain links TRBV4-3 with TRBJ1-3, with 8 positions matching TRBD1. The V gene end was trimmed by 4 bases and the J gene end by 0 bases; junction bases not matched to a gene: 11. The CDR3 has 18 amino acids. In germline, CDR1 is LGHNA, CDR2 YSLEER. The CDR3 DNA follows: TGCGCCAGCAGCCCCCTCGGGACAGGACCCTCCTCTGGAAACACCATATATTTT. Protein: CASSPLGTGPSSGNTIYF.

The V call is TRBV6-2 or TRBV6-3, the J call TRBJ2-1; D unresolved. CDR3 length equals 16 residues. V shed 4 bases and J shed 0 bases, with 13 bases lying between them. Germline values: CDR1 MNHEY, CDR2 SVGEGT. DNA for the CDR3: TGTGCCAGCAGTTCCCCCACGGCTAGCTCCTACAATGAGCAGTTCTTC. It specifies CASSSPTASSYNEQFF.

The J gene is TRBJ1-2, the V gene TRBV12-5; 10 nucleotides line up with TRBD1. The CDR3 loop spans 15 amino acids. J was trimmed by 7 bases and V by 7 bases; bases with no gene match: 12. Germline V gene lookup returns CDR1 LGHNT and CDR2 FRNRAP. CDR3 sequence reads: CASALSGQGSFGYTF. In nucleotides, the CDR3 is TGTGCTAGTGCCCTATCGGGACAGGGGTCCTTTGGCTACACCTTC.

The rearrangement uses TRBV6-5 and TRBJ2-5; D is uncertain. Germline assignment: CDR1 MNHEY and CDR2 SVGAGI. CDR3 length: 15 amino acids. Trimming cost V 0 bases and J 4 bases, with 12 bases left between them. The CDR3 DNA reads as TGTGCCAGCAGTTACTCGAGGCAGACGGGAGAGACCCAGTACTTC. Protein: CASSYSRQTGETQYF.

The J gene is TRBJ2-2, the V gene TRBV7-3; TRBD2 agrees at 10 bases. The CDR3 length is 15 residues. Germline V gives CDR1 SGHTA, CDR2 FQGTGA. V lost 4 bases to trimming and J lost 2 bases; unmatched junction nucleotides: 1. CDR3 nucleotides: TGTGCCAGCAGCTCTAGCGGGGGCAACACCGGGGAGCTGTTTTTT. Its protein is CASSSSGGNTGELFF.